This TCR beta chain is from a study of blood T cell repertoires in COVID-19. In the study overall: PBMCs, B-cell-depleted T cells, or T cells provided the cDNA or gDNA that made up the material.

Profiling relied on immunoSEQ multiplex PCR, and the TCRdb table lists in-frame clones only, not all of them. The repertoire holds more than 200,000 clones, with 75% to 85% as singletons. CDR1 and CDR2 (germline): SGHAT, FQNNGV. The CDR3 spans 14 residues. V was pared by 1 base and J by 4 bases, with 3 bases of the junction left unmatched. One Seattle source followed patients from active infection through their disease course. The genes are TRBV11-2 and TRBJ1-1; TRBD1 agrees at 7 bases. The TCR originated in a woman of 80 years or more with COVID-19, enrolled during active disease. The specimen was peripheral blood. CDR3 residues: CASSLGDSITEAFF. CDR3 nucleotides: TGTGCCAGCAGCTTAGGGGACAGTATCACTGAAGCTTTCTTT. Full variable domain (remainder filled in from reference TRBV11-2 and TRBJ1-1): EAGVAQSPRYKIIEKRQSVAFWCNPISGHATLYWYQQILGQGPKLLIQFQNNGVVDDSQLPKDRFSAERLKGVDSTLKIQPAKLEDSAVYLCASSLGDSITEAFFGQGTRLTVV.